Listed below are T cell receptor beta chains from one sample, sequenced in a study of blood T cell repertoires in COVID-19. Here immunoSEQ multiplex PCR was the method, and the copy in TCRdb shows in-frame clones only, minus some. The sample contains 50,000 to 70,000 clones, about 79% of which appear only once. The specimen was peripheral blood. Every receptor here comes from a woman in her sixties with acute or convalescent COVID-19. Both conserved end residues are part of each CDR3. Each record gives: V gene, D gene, J gene, clone size, CDR3 protein, CDR3 DNA. A D gene is named only where the DNA matches it firmly. Clone sizes are given selectively: once, few, many, or a class where the clone is expanded.

TRBV7-3	-	TRBJ1-5	-	CASSLTRGSDTQHF	TGTGCCAGCAGCTTAACGAGGGGGTCTGACACGCAGCATTTT
TRBV6-4	-	TRBJ2-2	-	CASRGSNTGELFF	TGTGCCAGCCGGGGTAGCAACACCGGGGAGCTGTTTTTT
TRBV5-1	TRBD1	TRBJ1-1	-	CASSRTGKNTEAFF	TGCGCCAGCAGCAGGACAGGGAAAAACACTGAAGCTTTCTTT
TRBV5-4	TRBD2	TRBJ2-3	-	CASRVLAGGPDTQYF	TGTGCCAGCAGAGTACTAGCGGGGGGGCCCGATACGCAGTATTTT
TRBV19	-	TRBJ1-3	-	CASSATAGNTIYF	TGTGCCAGTAGTGCGACAGCTGGAAACACCATATATTTT
TRBV27	TRBD1	TRBJ1-4	-	CASSFSGTGFEKLFF	TGTGCCAGCAGTTTTAGCGGGACAGGGTTTGAAAAACTGTTTTTT
TRBV12-3/TRBV12-4	-	TRBJ1-5	-	CASSRGGEQPQHF	TGTGCCAGCAGTAGGGGGGGCGAGCAGCCCCAGCATTTT
TRBV2	-	TRBJ1-1	-	CAGQENTEAFF	TGTGCCGGGCAGGAGAACACTGAAGCTTTCTTT
TRBV18	-	TRBJ1-2	-	CASSPVGQTNYGYTF	TGTGCCAGCTCACCTGTGGGGCAGACTAACTATGGCTACACCTTC
TRBV13	TRBD2	TRBJ2-3	few	CASSLGWTSGEGGDTQYF	TGTGCCAGCAGCTTAGGTTGGACTAGCGGGGAGGGCGGAGATACGCAGTATTTT
TRBV7-9	TRBD2	TRBJ2-3	-	CASSPMPGLAVDTQYF	TGTGCCAGCAGCCCCATGCCGGGACTAGCGGTAGATACGCAGTATTTT
TRBV30	-	TRBJ1-4	-	CAWRVAGTNEKLFF	TGTGCCTGGAGGGTTGCAGGGACTAATGAAAAACTGTTTTTT
TRBV7-9	-	TRBJ1-6	once	CASSTGHGVYNSPLHF	TGTGCCAGCAGCACAGGACACGGCGTCTATAATTCACCCCTCCACTTT
TRBV11-2	TRBD1	TRBJ1-2	few	CASSLEGTVYGYTF	TGTGCCAGCAGCTTAGAAGGGACAGTCTATGGCTACACCTTC
TRBV6-1	-	TRBJ1-2	-	CAIRPAGEGYTF	TGTGCCATACGCCCTGCAGGGGAGGGCTACACCTTC
TRBV3-1/TRBV3-2	TRBD1	TRBJ2-3	-	CASSQGQLGQDTQYF	TGTGCCAGCAGCCAGGGACAGCTTGGTCAAGATACGCAGTATTTT
TRBV6-5	TRBD1	TRBJ2-4	-	CASSYGTGKNIQYF	TGTGCCAGCAGTTATGGGACAGGAAAAAACATTCAGTACTTC
TRBV4-2	TRBD2	TRBJ2-7	-	CASSERGLAGGETYEQYF	TGTGCCAGCAGCGAAAGGGGACTAGCGGGGGGGGAAACCTACGAGCAGTACTTC
TRBV7-2	-	TRBJ2-7	-	CALQYSYEQYF	TGTGCTCTACAGTACTCCTACGAGCAGTACTTC
TRBV24-1	TRBD1	TRBJ2-1	-	CATSDPGTGSRNEQFF	TGTGCCACCAGTGACCCCGGGACAGGGAGTAGAAATGAGCAGTTCTTC
TRBV28	TRBD1	TRBJ1-1	-	CASSSMTGGSTEAFF	TGTGCCAGCAGCTCCATGACAGGGGGGAGCACTGAAGCTTTCTTT
TRBV5-1	TRBD1	TRBJ1-2	-	CASSLAGQGHYGYTF	TGCGCCAGCAGCTTGGCCGGACAGGGGCACTATGGCTACACCTTC
TRBV10-3	TRBD2	TRBJ2-1	once	CAISEWTSGESYNEQFF	TGTGCCATCAGTGAGTGGACTAGCGGGGAGTCCTACAATGAGCAGTTCTTC